This T cell receptor (beta chain) was observed in a study of blood T cell repertoires in COVID-19 (dated by TCRdb to between 2020 and 2021). At the level of the whole study: The collaborator samples originated in the United States, Italy and Spain and spanned the acute and convalescent phases of COVID-19. Where HLA class I and class II types were available, the types were taken from metadata supplied by the sample provider, not from assay-based typing. Samples came from the ongoing ImmuneRACE study (first 160 participants) plus 1,254 subjects from 6 global collaborators. A freely available public database, intended as a resource for researchers studying the immune response to SARS-CoV-2, is where the repertoires were released. The material from the prospective study consisted of cDNA or gDNA derived from T cells, B-cell-depleted T cells, or PBMCs. Sample metadata almost always included a de-identified subject ID, COVID-19 status, age in years and sex. Deeply sampled blood TCRbeta repertoires from subjects exposed to, actively infected with, or recovered from COVID-19 were included in the dataset.

CDR1 and CDR2 (SGHTA, FQGTGA) derive from the germline V gene. The germline V end is reduced by 6 bases and the J end by 0 bases; junction bases left unmatched: 11. Inclusive of the bounding cysteine and phenylalanine, the CDR3 is 19 residues long. Just CDR3 DNA is preserved here, 57 bases in frame from base 1. Overall study outcomes, separate from this receptor: The amount of clinical and demographic metadata varied by source and participant and was provided uncurated.

With regard to this clone: This receptor's antigen is unknown. No base quality information exists; no much larger clone differs at one position.

TCRbeta CDR3 regions were amplified from genomic DNA using the immunoSEQ Assay, a bias-controlled multiplex PCR. As for how the authors treated the data: The number of nucleated cells in each sample was estimated by amplification of reference gene primers within the assay. To quantify the absolute abundance of each unique TCRbeta CDR3 rearrangement, sequence reads were collapsed and filtered. For each sample, productive Simpson clonality was calculated as the square root of Simpson's diversity index across productive rearrangements. TCRdb's version of the immuneACCESS table is confined to in-frame rearrangements and falls short of the full clone set. An unresolved V gene accounts for under half of the shortfall where checked; the remainder is of unknown origin. The D gene and trimming were derived from the DNA, and the V and J assignments and clone size from that table. The sample contains around 270,000 clones, approximately 85% of them found a single time. In total, the top ten clones hold 0.85% to 0.9% of the sample.

One collaborating source in Seattle enrolled patients during active infection and followed them longitudinally through the course of disease. Each collaborating institution followed its own protocols to collect whole blood in K2EDTA tubes. For TCRbeta analysis, collaborators shipped samples as frozen whole blood, isolated PBMCs, or DNA extracted from either of those sample types. Sequenced: peripheral blood. The sequence was obtained from a human donor with COVID-19, enrolled during active disease. The donor label of this sample is uncertain. The chain uses TRBV7-3 and TRBJ2-3, and 14 bases in between align with TRBD2. CDR3 protein: CASSSGLAGGIQSTDTQYF. The DNA reads as follows: TGTGCCAGCAGTTCCGGACTAGCGGGAGGAATACAGAGCACAGATACGCAGTATTTT.